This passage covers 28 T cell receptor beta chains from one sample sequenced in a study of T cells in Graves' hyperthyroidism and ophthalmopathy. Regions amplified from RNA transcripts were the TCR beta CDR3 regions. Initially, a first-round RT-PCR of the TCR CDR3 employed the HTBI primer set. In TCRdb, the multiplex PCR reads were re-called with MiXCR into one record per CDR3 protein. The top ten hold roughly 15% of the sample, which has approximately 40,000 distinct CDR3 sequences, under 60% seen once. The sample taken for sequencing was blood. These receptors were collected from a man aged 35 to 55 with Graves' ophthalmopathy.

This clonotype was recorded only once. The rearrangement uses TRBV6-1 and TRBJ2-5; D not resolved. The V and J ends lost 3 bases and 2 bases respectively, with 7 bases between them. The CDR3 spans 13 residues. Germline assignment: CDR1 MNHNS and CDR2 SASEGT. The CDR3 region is CASSEVGQETQYF. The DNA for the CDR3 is TGTGCCAGCAGTGAGGTTGGACAAGAGACCCAGTACTTC.

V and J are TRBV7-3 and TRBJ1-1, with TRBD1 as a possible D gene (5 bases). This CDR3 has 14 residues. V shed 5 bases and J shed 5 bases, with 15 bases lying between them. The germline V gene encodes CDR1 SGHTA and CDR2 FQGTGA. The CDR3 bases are TGTGCCAGCAGCCACGGGGGAGGGGAAACTGAAGCTTTCTTT. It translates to CASSHGGGETEAFF.

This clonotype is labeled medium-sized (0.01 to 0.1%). The CDR3 reads CASSLASGRKQYF. Here the CDR3 DNA reads TGTGCCAGCAGTCTCGCTAGCGGGAGAAAGCAGTACTTC. The chain combines TRBV25-1 with TRBJ2-7; 10 bases map to TRBD2. This CDR3 is 13 amino acids long. J was trimmed by 8 bases and V by 5 bases; bases with no gene match: 6. Germline-derived CDR1 and CDR2 are MGHDK and SYGVNS.

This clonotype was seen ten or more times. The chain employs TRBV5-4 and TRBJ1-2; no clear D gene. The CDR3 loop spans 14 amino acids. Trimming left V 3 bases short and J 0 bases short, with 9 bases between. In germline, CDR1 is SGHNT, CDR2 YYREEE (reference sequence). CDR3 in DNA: TGTGCCAGCAGCTCGGCAGGACCTAACTATGGCTACACCTTC. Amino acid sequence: CASSSAGPNYGYTF.

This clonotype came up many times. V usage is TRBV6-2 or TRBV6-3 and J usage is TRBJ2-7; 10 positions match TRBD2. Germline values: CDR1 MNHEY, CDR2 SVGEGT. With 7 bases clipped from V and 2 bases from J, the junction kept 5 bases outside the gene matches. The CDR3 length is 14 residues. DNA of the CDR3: TGTGCCAGCAATAGCGGGAGGCGCCCCTACGAGCAGTACTTC. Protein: CASNSGRRPYEQYF.

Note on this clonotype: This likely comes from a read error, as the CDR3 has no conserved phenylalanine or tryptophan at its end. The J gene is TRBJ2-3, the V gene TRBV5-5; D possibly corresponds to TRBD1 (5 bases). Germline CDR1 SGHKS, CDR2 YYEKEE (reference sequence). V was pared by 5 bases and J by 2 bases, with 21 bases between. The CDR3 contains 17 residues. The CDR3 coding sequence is TGTGCCAGCAGGGATGAGAAGGGGTTCGGGTACACAGATACGCAGTATTGT. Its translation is CASRDEKGFGYTDTQYC.

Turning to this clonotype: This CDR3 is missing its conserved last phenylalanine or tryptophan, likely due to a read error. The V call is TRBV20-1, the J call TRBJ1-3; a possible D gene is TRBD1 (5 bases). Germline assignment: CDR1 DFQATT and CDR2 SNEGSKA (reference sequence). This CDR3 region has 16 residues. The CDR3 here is CSARDGGYSSGSTIYL. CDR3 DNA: TGCAGTGCTAGAGATGGGGGTTATTCCTCTGGAAGCACCATATATTTG.

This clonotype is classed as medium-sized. This CDR3 reads CASSANGYQPQHF. CDR3 bases: TGTGCCAGCAGTGCCAACGGCTATCAGCCCCAGCATTTT. The chain links TRBV2 to TRBJ1-5, with D unresolved. V dropped 4 bases and J dropped 5 bases, with 9 bases sitting between them. Germline V gene data show CDR1 as SNHLY and CDR2 as FYNNEI. This CDR3 region has 13 residues.

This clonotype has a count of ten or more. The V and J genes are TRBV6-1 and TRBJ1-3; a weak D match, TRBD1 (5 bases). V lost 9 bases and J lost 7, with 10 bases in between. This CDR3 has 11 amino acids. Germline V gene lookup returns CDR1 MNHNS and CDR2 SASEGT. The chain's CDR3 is CASGGWNTIYF. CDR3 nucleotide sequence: TGTGCCAGTGGGGGTTGGAACACCATATATTTT.

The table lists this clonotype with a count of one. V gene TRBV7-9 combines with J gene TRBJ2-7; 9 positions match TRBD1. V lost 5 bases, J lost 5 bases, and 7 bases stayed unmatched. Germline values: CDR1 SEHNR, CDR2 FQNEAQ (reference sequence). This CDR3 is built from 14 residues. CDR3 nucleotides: TGTGCCAGCAGCGGGACAGGGTACCGGGACGAGCAGTACTTC. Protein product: CASSGTGYRDEQYF.

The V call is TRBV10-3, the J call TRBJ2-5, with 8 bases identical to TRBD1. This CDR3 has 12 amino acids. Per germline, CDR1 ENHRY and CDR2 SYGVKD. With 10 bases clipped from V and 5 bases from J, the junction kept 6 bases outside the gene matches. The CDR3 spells CATRDRGETQYF. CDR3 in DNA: TGTGCCACCCGCGACAGGGGTGAGACCCAGTACTTC.

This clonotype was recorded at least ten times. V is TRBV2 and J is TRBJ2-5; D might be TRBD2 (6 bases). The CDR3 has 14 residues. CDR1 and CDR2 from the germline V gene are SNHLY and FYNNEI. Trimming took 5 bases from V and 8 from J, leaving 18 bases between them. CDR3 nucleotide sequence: TGTGCCAGCAGTAGTGCGGGGATAAAGAGAACCCAGTACTTC. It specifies CASSSAGIKRTQYF.

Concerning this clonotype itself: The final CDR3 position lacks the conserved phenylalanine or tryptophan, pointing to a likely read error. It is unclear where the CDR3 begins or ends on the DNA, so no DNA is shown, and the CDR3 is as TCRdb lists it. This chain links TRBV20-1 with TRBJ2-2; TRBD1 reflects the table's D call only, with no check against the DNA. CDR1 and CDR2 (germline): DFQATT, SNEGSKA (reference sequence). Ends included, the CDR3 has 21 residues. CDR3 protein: CSANVQGNEQYFGPNTGELFL.

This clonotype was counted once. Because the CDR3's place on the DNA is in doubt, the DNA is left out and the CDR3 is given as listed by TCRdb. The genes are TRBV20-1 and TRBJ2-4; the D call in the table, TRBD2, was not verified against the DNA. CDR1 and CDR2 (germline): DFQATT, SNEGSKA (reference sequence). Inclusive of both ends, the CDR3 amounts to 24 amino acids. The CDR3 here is CSASRSSEAFFGLAGGLAKNIQYF.

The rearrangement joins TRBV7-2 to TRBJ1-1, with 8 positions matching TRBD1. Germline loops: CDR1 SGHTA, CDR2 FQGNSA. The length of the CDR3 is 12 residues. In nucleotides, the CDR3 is TGTGCTTGCAGCATAATAGGACAGGGAGCTTTCTTT. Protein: CACSIIGQGAFF.

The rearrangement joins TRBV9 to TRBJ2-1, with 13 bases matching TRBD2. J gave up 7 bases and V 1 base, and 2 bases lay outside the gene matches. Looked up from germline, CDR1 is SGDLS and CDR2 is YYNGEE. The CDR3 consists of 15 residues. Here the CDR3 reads CASSVTSGGANEQFF. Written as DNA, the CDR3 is TGTGCCAGCAGCGTAACTAGCGGGGGGGCAAATGAGCAGTTCTTC.

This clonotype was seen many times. CDR3 residues: CASSGARGARSGDTQYF. The CDR3 nucleotides are TGTGCCAGCAGCGGGGCGCGGGGGGCAAGGAGTGGAGATACGCAGTATTTT. The chain is built from TRBV7-8 and TRBJ2-3, with 8 positions matching TRBD2. The length of the CDR3 is 17 residues. V shed 5 bases, J shed 5 bases, and the junction held 15 bases outside the gene matches. The germline CDR1 and CDR2 sequences are SGHVS and FQNEAQ.

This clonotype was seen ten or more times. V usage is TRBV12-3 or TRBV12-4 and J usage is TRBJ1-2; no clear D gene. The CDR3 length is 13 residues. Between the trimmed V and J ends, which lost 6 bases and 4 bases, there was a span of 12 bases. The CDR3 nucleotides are TGTGCCAGCAGAGGGATAAGAACCTATGGCTACACCTTC. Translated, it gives CASRGIRTYGYTF.

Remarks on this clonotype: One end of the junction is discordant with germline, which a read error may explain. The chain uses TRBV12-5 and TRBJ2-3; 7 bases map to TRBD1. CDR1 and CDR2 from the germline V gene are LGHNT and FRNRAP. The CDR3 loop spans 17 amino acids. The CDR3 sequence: CASGLVGDRDRADTRYF. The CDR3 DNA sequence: TGTGCTAGCGGTTTGGTAGGTGACAGGGATCGCGCAGATACGCGGTATTTT.

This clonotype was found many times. Here the CDR3 reads CASSYSVGAGPTYEQYF. The CDR3 bases are TGTGCCAGCAGTTACTCGGTCGGGGCGGGCCCAACCTACGAGCAGTACTTC. The chain combines TRBV6-5 with TRBJ2-7; D tentatively fits TRBD1 or TRBD2 (5 bases each). Trimming shortened V by 0 bases and J by 2 bases, and 17 bases separated the two germline ends. This CDR3 is built from 17 residues. CDR1 is MNHEY, CDR2 SVGAGI, per germline.

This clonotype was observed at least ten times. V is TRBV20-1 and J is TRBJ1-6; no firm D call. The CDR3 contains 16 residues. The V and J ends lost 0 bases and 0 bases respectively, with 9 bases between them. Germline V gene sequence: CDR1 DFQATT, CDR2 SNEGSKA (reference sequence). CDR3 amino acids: CSARDTVNSYNSPLHF. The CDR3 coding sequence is TGCAGTGCTAGAGATACAGTCAACTCCTATAATTCACCCCTCCACTTT.

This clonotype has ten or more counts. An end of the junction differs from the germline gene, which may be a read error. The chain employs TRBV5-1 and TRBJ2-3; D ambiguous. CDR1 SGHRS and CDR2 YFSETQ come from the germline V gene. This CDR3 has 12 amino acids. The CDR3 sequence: CASRETLTAPHF. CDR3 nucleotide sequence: TGCGCCAGCAGGGAAACACTGACTGCTCCTCATTTT.

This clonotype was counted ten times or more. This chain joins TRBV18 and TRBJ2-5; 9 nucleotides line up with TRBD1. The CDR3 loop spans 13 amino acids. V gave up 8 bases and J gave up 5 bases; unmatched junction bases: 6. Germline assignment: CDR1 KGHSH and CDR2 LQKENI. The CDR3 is CASKGGQGETQYF. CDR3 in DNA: TGTGCCAGCAAAGGCGGACAGGGGGAGACCCAGTACTTC.

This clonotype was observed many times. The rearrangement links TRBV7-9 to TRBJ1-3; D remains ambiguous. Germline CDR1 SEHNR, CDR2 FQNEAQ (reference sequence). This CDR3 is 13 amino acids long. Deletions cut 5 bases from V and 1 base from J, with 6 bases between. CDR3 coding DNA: TGTGCCAGCAGCCCCAGTTCTGGAAACACCATATATTTT. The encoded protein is CASSPSSGNTIYF.

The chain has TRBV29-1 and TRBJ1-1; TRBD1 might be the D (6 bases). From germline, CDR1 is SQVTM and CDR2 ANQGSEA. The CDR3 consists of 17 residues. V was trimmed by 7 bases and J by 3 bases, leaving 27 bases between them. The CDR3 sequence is CSGSGGANPERDTEAFF. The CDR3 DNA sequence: TGCAGCGGGTCTGGGGGGGCCAATCCAGAAAGGGACACTGAAGCTTTCTTT.

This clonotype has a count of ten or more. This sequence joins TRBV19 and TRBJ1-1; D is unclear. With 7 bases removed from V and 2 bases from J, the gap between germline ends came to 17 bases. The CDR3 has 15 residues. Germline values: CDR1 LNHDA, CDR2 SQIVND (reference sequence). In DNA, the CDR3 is TGTGCCAGTAACCCCGCCGCGGAGGGAAACACTGAAGCTTTCTTT. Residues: CASNPAAEGNTEAFF.

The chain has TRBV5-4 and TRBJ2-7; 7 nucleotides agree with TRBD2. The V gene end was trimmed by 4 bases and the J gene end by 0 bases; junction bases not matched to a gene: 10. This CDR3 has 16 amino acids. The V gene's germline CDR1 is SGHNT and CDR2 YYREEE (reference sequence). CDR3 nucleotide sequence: TGTGCCAGCAGCCCCTCCGGGACTATGAGCTCCTACGAGCAGTACTTC. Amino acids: CASSPSGTMSSYEQYF.

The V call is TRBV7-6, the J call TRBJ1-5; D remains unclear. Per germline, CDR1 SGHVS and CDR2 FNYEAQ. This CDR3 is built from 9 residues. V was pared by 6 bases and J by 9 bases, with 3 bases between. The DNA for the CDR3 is TGTGCCAGCAGATCGCCCCAGCATTTT. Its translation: CASRSPQHF. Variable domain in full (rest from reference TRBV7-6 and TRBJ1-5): GAGVSQSPRYKVTKRGQDVALRCDPISGHVSLYWYRQALGQGPEFLTYFNYEAQQDKSGLPNDRFSAERPEGSISTLTIQRTEQRDSAMYRCASRSPQHFGDGTRLSIL.